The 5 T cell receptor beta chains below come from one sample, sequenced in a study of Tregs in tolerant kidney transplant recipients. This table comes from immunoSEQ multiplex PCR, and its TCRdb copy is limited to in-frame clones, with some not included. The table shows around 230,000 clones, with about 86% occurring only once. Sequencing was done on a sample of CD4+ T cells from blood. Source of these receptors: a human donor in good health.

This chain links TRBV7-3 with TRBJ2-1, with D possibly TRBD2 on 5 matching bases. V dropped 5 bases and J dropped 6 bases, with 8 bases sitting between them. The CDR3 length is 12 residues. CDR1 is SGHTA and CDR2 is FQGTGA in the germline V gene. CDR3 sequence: CASSHSGNEQFF. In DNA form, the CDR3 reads TGTGCCAGCAGCCACAGCGGCAATGAGCAGTTCTTC.

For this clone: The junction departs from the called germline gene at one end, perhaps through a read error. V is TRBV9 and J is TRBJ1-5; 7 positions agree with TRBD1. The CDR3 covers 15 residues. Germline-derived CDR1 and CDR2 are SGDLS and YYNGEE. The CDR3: CASSVGGGDNQPRHF. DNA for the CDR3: TGTGCCAGCAGCGTAGGAGGGGGCGACAATCAGCCCCGGCATTTT.

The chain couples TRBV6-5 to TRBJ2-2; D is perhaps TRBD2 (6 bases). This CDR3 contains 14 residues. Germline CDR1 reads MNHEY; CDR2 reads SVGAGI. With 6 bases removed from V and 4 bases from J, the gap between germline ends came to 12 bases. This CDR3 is CASRRGGGTGELFF. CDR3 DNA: TGTGCCAGCAGGCGGGGTGGGGGCACCGGGGAGCTGTTTTTT.

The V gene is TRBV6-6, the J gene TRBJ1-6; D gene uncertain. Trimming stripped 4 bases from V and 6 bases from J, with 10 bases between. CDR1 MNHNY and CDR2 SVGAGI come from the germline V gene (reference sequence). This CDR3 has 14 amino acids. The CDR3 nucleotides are TGTGCCAGCAGTTCCCCAGGTCGTAATTCACCCCTCCACTTT. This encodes CASSSPGRNSPLHF.

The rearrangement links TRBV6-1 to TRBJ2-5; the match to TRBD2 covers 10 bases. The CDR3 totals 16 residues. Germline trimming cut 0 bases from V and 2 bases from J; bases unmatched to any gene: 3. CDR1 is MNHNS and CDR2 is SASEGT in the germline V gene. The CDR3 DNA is TGTGCCAGCAGTGAAGCGCTAGCGGGGGTTCAAGAGACCCAGTACTTC. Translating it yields CASSEALAGVQETQYF.